A selection of T cell receptor beta chains follows, all from one sample in a study of human T cells and chemical hapten exposure. TCRdb ran MiXCR on the 5' RACE reads and lists one entry per CDR3 protein. The table lists about 81,000 distinct CDR3 sequences, roughly 8.4% of them singletons. These receptors all stem from a male donor in good health. The CDR3 runs from the conserved cysteine through the conserved F or W. Each record gives: J gene, D gene, V gene, clone size, CDR3 DNA, CDR3 protein. D genes are given only for firm matches. Rows give clone size only sometimes, using once, few, many, or a class for an expanded clone.

TRBJ2-7	NA	TRBV10-3	NA	TGTGCCATCAGTGAGTCGAGGGGACTCTCATCCTACGAGCAGTACTTC	CAISESRGLSSYEQYF
TRBJ2-3	TRBD2	TRBV27	few	TGTGCCAGCAGTTTAATATTTGAAGGGGCGGGAGTGGTAGATACGCAGTATTTT	CASSLIFEGAGVVDTQYF
TRBJ2-5	TRBD1	TRBV2	NA	TGTGCCAGCAGGGACAGGGGGCATGAAGAGACCCAGTACTTC	CASRDRGHEETQYF
TRBJ1-5	TRBD1	TRBV30	NA	TGTGCCTGGAGTGCATCAGGGGGCCAGCCCCAGCATTTT	CAWSASGGQPQHF
TRBJ1-1	NA	TRBV7-9	few	TGTGCCAGCAGCTTAGCGTCAGGGGTGGACACTGAAGCTTTCTTT	CASSLASGVDTEAFF
TRBJ2-7	NA	TRBV29-1	many	TGCAGCGTTGAAGGCCGGTCCTACGAGCAGTACTTC	CSVEGRSYEQYF
TRBJ2-7	TRBD1	TRBV6-6	few	TGTGCCAGCAGCCTATCCCCGGGACAGCCCCGACGGAGCACCTACGAGCAGTACTTC	CASSLSPGQPRRSTYEQYF
TRBJ2-3	NA	TRBV2	few	TGTGCCAGCAGTTCCCCCCCAGGGGGCACAGATACGCAGTATTTT	CASSSPPGGTDTQYF
TRBJ1-3	NA	TRBV7-6	NA	TGTGCCAGCAGCGCCTCCCCTCGACCTGGAAACACCATATATTTT	CASSASPRPGNTIYF
TRBJ2-7	NA	TRBV5-1	few	TGCGCCAGCAGCTTGCGCCAAAACTACGAGCAGTACTTC	CASSLRQNYEQYF